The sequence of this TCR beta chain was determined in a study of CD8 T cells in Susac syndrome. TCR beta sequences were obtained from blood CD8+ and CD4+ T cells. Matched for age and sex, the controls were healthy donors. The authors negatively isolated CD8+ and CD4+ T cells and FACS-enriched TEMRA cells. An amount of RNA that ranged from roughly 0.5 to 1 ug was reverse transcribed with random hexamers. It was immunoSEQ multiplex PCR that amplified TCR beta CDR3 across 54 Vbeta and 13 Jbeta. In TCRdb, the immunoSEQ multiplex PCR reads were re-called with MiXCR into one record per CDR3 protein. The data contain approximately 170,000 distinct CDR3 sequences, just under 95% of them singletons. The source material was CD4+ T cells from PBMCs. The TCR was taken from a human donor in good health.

CDR3 in DNA: TGTGCCAGCAGTTACTCGGGGAGGGCCAATTCACCCCTCCACTTT. This translates into CASSYSGRANSPLHF. The chain has TRBV6-2 or TRBV6-3 and TRBJ1-6; unclear D gene. V lost 0 bases and J 7 bases, leaving 10 bases between the germline ends. The germline V gene encodes CDR1 MNHEY and CDR2 SVGEGT. CDR3 size: 15 residues.